Listed here are 22 T cell receptor beta chains from one sample, sequenced in a study of blood T cells in healthy people across ages. The second PCR ran roughly 6 to 11 cycles with a sample-barcoded 5' primer and J-beta primers. TCRdb reprocessed the 5' RACE reads via MiXCR and lists one record per CDR3 protein. The table has some 640,000 distinct CDR3 sequences, less than 35% seen once. The sequenced sample was blood. The receptors stem from a woman of 80 years or more in good health.

The gene calls are TRBV10-1 and TRBJ2-1; 9 nucleotides match TRBD1. The germline gives CDR1 WNHNN, CDR2 SYGVQD (reference sequence). This CDR3 comprises 15 residues. After removal of 5 bases from V and 3 bases from J, the junction contained 5 bases not matched to a gene. The CDR3 loop is CASSHRGHGYNEQFF. CDR3 coding DNA: TGCGCCAGCAGTCACAGGGGGCATGGCTACAATGAGCAGTTCTTC.

This clonotype occurred a few times. The genes are TRBV13 and TRBJ1-5, with a weak D call TRBD1 (6 bases). The CDR3 is made up of 16 amino acids. V was shortened by 2 bases and J by 2 bases, with 13 bases between the two germline ends. CDR1 and CDR2 (germline): PRHDT, FYEKMQ (reference sequence). The CDR3 DNA is TGTGCCAGCAGCTTACAGATGGACAGCCGCAATCAGCCCCAGCATTTT. Protein: CASSLQMDSRNQPQHF.

The DNA of the CDR3 is TGCGCCAGCAGCTTGGGGGGGACAGGGGCCGATGAGACCCAGTACTTC. As protein: CASSLGGTGADETQYF. This chain links TRBV5-1 with TRBJ2-5, with 10 bases lining up with TRBD1. This CDR3 contains 16 residues. The V segment lost 0 bases and the J segment 5 bases; nucleotides outside the gene matches: 7. Germline V gene data show CDR1 as SGHRS and CDR2 as YFSETQ.

To note about this clonotype: Being one base from a much bigger clone, this may be a read error. J is TRBJ2-5 and V is TRBV7-9, with 8 positions matching TRBD2. V lost 5 bases and J lost 11; bases outside the gene matches: 19. CDR1 SEHNR and CDR2 FQNEAQ come from the germline V gene (reference sequence). CDR3 length: 16 amino acids. CDR3 DNA sequence: TGTGCCAGCAGCCCTTTGGGAGCGGGGGTATACAATGAGCAGTACTTC. It yields the protein CASSPLGAGVYNEQYF.

The table lists this clonotype with a few counts. The chain joins TRBV30 to TRBJ1-6; D gene uncertain. The CDR3 extends over 11 amino acids. The ends were cut back, 3 bases at V and 8 bases at J, with 5 bases in the middle. The germline gives CDR1 GTSNPN, CDR2 SVGIG (reference sequence). In nucleotides, the CDR3 is TGTGCCTGGAGGATCGATTCACCCCTCCACTTT. Translating gives CAWRIDSPLHF.

In its sample, this clonotype was seen a few times. The chain employs TRBV27 and TRBJ1-6; 8 nucleotides line up with TRBD1. J lost 4 bases, V lost 5 bases, and 13 bases had no gene match. The CDR3 is made up of 18 amino acids. Germline CDR1 is MNHEY and CDR2 is SMNVEV (reference sequence). Here the CDR3 DNA reads TGTGCCAGCAGTCCCCGAGCAGGGGGCTCGGGTTATAATTCACCCCTCCACTTT. Translated, it gives CASSPRAGGSGYNSPLHF.

The rearrangement joins TRBV12-3 or TRBV12-4 to TRBJ2-1; 8 bases are shared with TRBD2. The CDR3 covers 15 residues. The trim removed 6 bases at V and 0 bases at J, leaving 4 bases unmatched. CDR3: CASSRGGTSYNEQFF. The CDR3 bases are TGTGCCAGCAGCCGGGGGGGGACCTCCTACAATGAGCAGTTCTTC.

The table lists this clonotype with a few counts. Given a much more abundant clone one base away, this may be a read error. V and J are TRBV20-1 and TRBJ2-4; D is possibly TRBD1 or TRBD2 (6 bases each). V gave up 6 bases and J gave up 13 bases, with 19 bases separating them. Germline V gives CDR1 DFQATT, CDR2 SNEGSKA (reference sequence). The CDR3 extends over 12 amino acids. The CDR3 region is CSALGGYNEQYF. The DNA for the CDR3 is TGCAGTGCCCTAGGGGGGTACAATGAGCAGTACTTC.

This chain joins TRBV5-1 and TRBJ1-2; possibly TRBD1 for D (6 bases). Between the trimmed V and J ends, which lost 3 bases and 8 bases, there was a span of 14 bases. CDR3 size: 13 residues. Per germline, CDR1 SGHRS and CDR2 YFSETQ. This CDR3 reads CASSSGTRDGYTF. The CDR3 coding sequence is TGCGCCAGCAGCTCGGGGACAAGAGACGGCTACACCTTC.

At least ten counts were recorded for this clonotype. The chain joins TRBV25-1 to TRBJ2-5; D is ambiguous. The CDR3 runs to 15 residues. Germline V gene sequence: CDR1 MGHDK, CDR2 SYGVNS. V lost 4 bases, J lost 1 base, and 13 bases lay in between. In nucleotides, the CDR3 is TGTGCCAGCAGTGTCCCGGGTGGAATCCAAGAGACCCAGTACTTC. Its protein is CASSVPGGIQETQYF.

The rearrangement links TRBV6-6 to TRBJ1-1, with D perhaps matching TRBD1 (6 bases). Germline values: CDR1 MNHNY, CDR2 SVGAGI (reference sequence). The V gene lost 2 bases and the J gene lost 6 bases, with 10 bases spanning the gap. This CDR3 spans 13 amino acids. The CDR3 nucleotides are TGTGCCAGCAGTTACGGGGGGCTGGCTGAAGCTTTCTTT. It is translated as CASSYGGLAEAFF.

This clonotype has a count of ten or more. V is TRBV6-6 and J is TRBJ1-1, with unresolved D. Germline CDR1 reads MNHNY; CDR2 reads SVGAGI (reference sequence). The V end lost 2 bases, the J end lost 0 bases, and 7 bases lay between the germline ends. CDR3 size: 14 residues. The CDR3 coding sequence is TGTGCCAGCAGTTACGGGCAGATGAACACTGAAGCTTTCTTT. Its translation is CASSYGQMNTEAFF.

The V and J genes are TRBV29-1 and TRBJ2-7; 10 bases line up with TRBD2. With 6 bases clipped from V and 1 base from J, the junction kept 3 bases outside the gene matches. The V gene's germline CDR1 is SQVTM and CDR2 ANQGSEA. CDR3 length: 13 amino acids. CDR3: CSVAGGLSYEQYF. The CDR3 DNA sequence: TGCAGCGTAGCGGGAGGGCTGTCCTACGAGCAGTACTTC.

There are many counts of this clonotype. The CDR3 region is CASSLGETIRETQYF. The CDR3 bases are TGTGCCAGCAGCTTAGGGGAGACTATACGGGAGACCCAGTACTTC. V and J are TRBV7-9 and TRBJ2-5, with TRBD2 as a possible D gene (5 bases). The CDR3 is made up of 15 amino acids. Germline CDR1 and CDR2: SEHNR and FQNEAQ (reference sequence). Trimming stripped 1 base from V and 5 bases from J, with 14 bases between.

The chain combines TRBV11-3 with TRBJ2-1; TRBD2 matches 8 bases. In germline, CDR1 is SGHNT, CDR2 YENEEA. Trimming took 5 bases from V and 3 from J; bases not matched to a gene: 6. The CDR3 spans 15 residues. DNA for the CDR3: TGTGCCAGCAGCGGCAGCGGGGGTCGCTACAATGAGCAGTTCTTC. It codes for CASSGSGGRYNEQFF.

This sequence joins TRBV19 and TRBJ2-5; no definite D call. V was shortened by 5 bases and J by 9 bases, with 10 bases between the two germline ends. Per germline, CDR1 LNHDA and CDR2 SQIVND (reference sequence). The CDR3 consists of 11 residues. CDR3 region: CASSRSEAQYF. The CDR3 DNA is TGTGCCAGTAGTCGTAGTGAGGCCCAGTACTTC. Combining the CDR3 with reference TRBV19 and TRBJ2-5 gives the whole variable domain DGGITQSPKYLFRKEGQNVTLSCEQNLNHDAMYWYRQDPGQGLRLIYYSQIVNDFQKGDIAEGYSVSREKKESFPLTVTSAQKNPTAFYLCASSRSEAQYFGPGTRLLVL.

This clonotype has at least ten counts. In DNA, the CDR3 is TGCGCCAGCAGCCCCCTTACTTCGGGACAGGGTAATTCACCCCTCCACTTT. It is translated as CASSPLTSGQGNSPLHF. The chain couples TRBV4-3 to TRBJ1-6, with 9 bases that match TRBD1. The V gene end was trimmed by 4 bases and the J gene end by 6 bases; junction bases not matched to a gene: 10. This CDR3 spans 17 amino acids. Germline CDR1 LGHNA, CDR2 YSLEER.

CDR3 sequence reads: CAWSSGLTATEAFF. DNA of the CDR3: TGTGCCTGGAGTTCTGGGTTGACGGCCACTGAAGCTTTCTTT. The V gene is TRBV30, the J gene TRBJ1-1; D is unclear. With 2 bases removed from V and 4 bases from J, the gap between germline ends came to 14 bases. This CDR3 region has 14 residues. The germline V gene has CDR1 GTSNPN and CDR2 SVGIG (reference sequence).

This clonotype was seen many times. The genes are TRBV4-2 and TRBJ2-5; 12 positions agree with TRBD2. Germline CDR1 is LGHNA and CDR2 is YNFKEQ. The CDR3 is 16 amino acids. V dropped 4 bases and J dropped 5; count of bases not matched to a gene: 8. The CDR3 DNA is TGTGCCAGCAGCCCCACTAGCGGGGGGTTCGGTGAGACCCAGTACTTC. Protein sequence: CASSPTSGGFGETQYF.

In the case of this clonotype: A much larger clone is a single base away; this may be a read error. The gene calls are TRBV25-1 and TRBJ1-2; 9 positions match TRBD1. The V segment lost 8 bases and the J segment 7 bases; nucleotides outside the gene matches: 2. From germline, CDR1 is MGHDK and CDR2 SYGVNS. The CDR3 runs 11 residues. CDR3 nucleotide sequence: TGTGCCAGCGGGACAGGGTTTGGCTACACCTTC. Translation gives CASGTGFGYTF.

This chain joins TRBV5-1 and TRBJ2-1, with 11 bases identical to TRBD2. V gave up 3 bases and J gave up 3 bases; unmatched junction bases: 2. The length of the CDR3 is 15 residues. CDR1 and CDR2 (germline): SGHRS, YFSETQ. The DNA for the CDR3 is TGCGCCAGCAGCTCGGGACTAGCGGACTACAATGAGCAGTTCTTC. Translated, it gives CASSSGLADYNEQFF.

This clonotype was counted many times. The chain uses TRBV6-5 and TRBJ2-7; D ambiguous. V shed 6 bases and J shed 0 bases, with 9 bases lying between them. CDR1 and CDR2 from the germline V gene are MNHEY and SVGAGI. This CDR3 has 13 amino acids. The CDR3 nucleotides read TGTGCCAGCAGCTTCGGTCACTCCTACGAGCAGTACTTC. This translates into CASSFGHSYEQYF.